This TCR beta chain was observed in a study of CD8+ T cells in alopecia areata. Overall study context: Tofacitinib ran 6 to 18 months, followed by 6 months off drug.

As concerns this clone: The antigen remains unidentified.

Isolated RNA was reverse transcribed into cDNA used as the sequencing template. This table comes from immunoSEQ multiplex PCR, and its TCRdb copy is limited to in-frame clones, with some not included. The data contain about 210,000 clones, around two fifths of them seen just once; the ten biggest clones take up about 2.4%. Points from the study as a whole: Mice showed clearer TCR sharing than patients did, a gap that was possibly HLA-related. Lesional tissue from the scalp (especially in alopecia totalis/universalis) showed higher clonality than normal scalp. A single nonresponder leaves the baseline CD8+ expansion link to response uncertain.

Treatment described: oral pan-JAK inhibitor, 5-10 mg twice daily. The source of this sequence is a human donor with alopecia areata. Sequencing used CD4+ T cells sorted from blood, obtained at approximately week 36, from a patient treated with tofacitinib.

CDR3 DNA: TGCAGCGTTGTACTAGCGACAGATAAAGCCTACAATGAGCAGTTCTTC. It specifies CSVVLATDKAYNEQFF. The rearrangement joins TRBV29-1 to TRBJ2-1, with 7 bases identical to TRBD2. CDR3 length equals 16 residues. CDR1 SQVTM and CDR2 ANQGSEA come from the germline V gene. The J segment lost 2 bases and the V segment lost 4 bases, leaving 11 bases of the junction unmatched.